This T cell receptor beta chain was identified during a study of post-analysis software for immune sequencing data. Across the study: Disease trajectories encompassed relapsing-remitting, secondary progressive and progressive-relapsing multiple sclerosis.

Notes on the study in general: Controls showed lower frequencies than patients for 4 or 5 TRBV segments, and TRBV5-6, TRBV5-1 and TRBV20-1 were among these. Samples prepared in the same batch strongly co-clustered by F measure.

The V end lost 1 base, the J end lost 3 bases, and 11 bases lay between the germline ends. The CDR3 length is 15 residues. Germline V CDR1 and CDR2: SGDLS, YYNGEE. With respect to this clonotype: Its antigen is not identified.

The library was made from cDNA and included unique molecular identifiers. TCRdb re-called the PCR reads through MiXCR, storing one row per CDR3 protein. The table shows 750,000 to 950,000 distinct CDR3 sequences, with roughly half occurring only once. The clonotype comes from a girl aged 10 to 17 with multiple sclerosis. The chain uses TRBV9 and TRBJ2-1; D may match TRBD1 or TRBD2 (5 bases each). Sequencing input: blood. CDR3 DNA: TGTGCCAGCAGCGTATTAACGGGGCGCTACAATGAGCAGTTCTTC. Its protein is CASSVLTGRYNEQFF. The full variable domain, rest sourced from reference TRBV9 and TRBJ2-1, is DSGVTQTPKHLITATGQRVTLRCSPRSGDLSVYWYQQSLDQGLQFLIQYYNGEERAKGNILERFSAQQFPDLHSELNLSSLELGDSALYFCASSVLTGRYNEQFFGPGTRLTVL.